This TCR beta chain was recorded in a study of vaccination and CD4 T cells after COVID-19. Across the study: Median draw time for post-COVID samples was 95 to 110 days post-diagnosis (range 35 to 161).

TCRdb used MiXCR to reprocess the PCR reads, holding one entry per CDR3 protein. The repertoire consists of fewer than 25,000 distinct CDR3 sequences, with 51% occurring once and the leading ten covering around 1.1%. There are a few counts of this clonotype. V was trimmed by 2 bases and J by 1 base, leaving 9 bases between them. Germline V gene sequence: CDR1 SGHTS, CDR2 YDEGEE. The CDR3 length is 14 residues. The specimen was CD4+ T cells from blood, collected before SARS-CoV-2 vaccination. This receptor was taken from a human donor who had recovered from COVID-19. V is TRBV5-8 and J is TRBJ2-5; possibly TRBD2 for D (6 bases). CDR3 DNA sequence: TGTGCCAGCAGCTTATGGGGAGGCCAAGAGACCCAGTACTTC. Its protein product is CASSLWGGQETQYF.